These 8 T cell receptor beta chains originate from one sample sequenced in a study of cytomegalovirus exposure and HLA in healthy donors. Both 60 Vbeta primers and 13 Jbeta primers went into the PCR. Method: immunoSEQ multiplex PCR; TCRdb's copy keeps in-frame clones and lacks some. The sample includes approximately 150,000 clones, roughly 85% of them seen just once. The sequenced sample consisted of PBMCs. Receptors originate from a woman aged 45 to 65 in good health and CMV-seronegative.

The chain uses TRBV6-5 and TRBJ1-1; D gene unclear. V was cut by 4 bases and J by 0 bases, with 9 bases left in between. In germline, CDR1 is MNHEY, CDR2 SVGAGI. CDR3 length equals 14 residues. In nucleotides, the CDR3 is TGTGCCAGCAGTTCTCGGGGTCTGAACACTGAAGCTTTCTTT. It encodes CASSSRGLNTEAFF.

V is TRBV6-5 and J is TRBJ2-2; 7 nucleotides agree with TRBD1. The germline V gene encodes CDR1 MNHEY and CDR2 SVGAGI. The CDR3 is 16 residues long. V shed 4 bases and J 1 base; nucleotides not matched to a gene: 6. The CDR3 here is CASSSLRQGNTGELFF. The CDR3 DNA reads as TGTGCCAGCAGTTCACTGCGACAGGGGAACACCGGGGAGCTGTTTTTT.

The J gene is TRBJ2-7, the V gene TRBV27; TRBD2 might be the D (6 bases). CDR1 is MNHEY, CDR2 SMNVEV, per germline (reference sequence). CDR3 length equals 14 residues. V lost 7 bases and J 3 bases, leaving 16 bases between the germline ends. The DNA of the CDR3 is TGTGCCAGCAAAGTCGCCGGGGGATACTACGAGCAGTACTTC. The encoded protein is CASKVAGGYYEQYF.

This chain connects TRBV11-2 to TRBJ2-7; D is possibly TRBD1 (6 bases). CDR1 SGHAT and CDR2 FQNNGV come from the germline V gene. V shed 3 bases and J shed 3 bases, with 15 bases lying between them. The CDR3 covers 15 residues. The CDR3 here is CASSFQSGEYYEQYF. In DNA form, the CDR3 reads TGTGCCAGCAGCTTCCAATCAGGGGAGTACTACGAGCAGTACTTC.

The chain recombines TRBV9 with TRBJ1-1; possibly TRBD1 for D (5 bases). CDR1 is SGDLS, CDR2 YYNGEE, per germline. The CDR3 runs 14 residues. Deletions cut 0 bases from V and 6 bases from J, with 12 bases between. This chain's CDR3 is CASSVAQEGAEAFF. In DNA form, the CDR3 reads TGTGCCAGCAGCGTAGCTCAAGAAGGGGCTGAAGCTTTCTTT.

The chain employs TRBV6-1 and TRBJ2-2, with 9 nucleotides matching TRBD1. This CDR3 spans 14 amino acids. Germline V gene data show CDR1 as MNHNS and CDR2 as SASEGT. V lost 6 bases and J lost 3; bases outside the gene matches: 2. The CDR3 reads CASRGQGDTGELFF. The DNA for the CDR3 is TGTGCCAGCAGGGGACAGGGAGACACCGGGGAGCTGTTTTTT.

A single count supports this clone. This chain joins TRBV7-9 and TRBJ2-1, with 7 bases matching TRBD1. CDR3 size: 14 residues. Germline loops: CDR1 SEHNR, CDR2 FQNEAQ (reference sequence). The junction had 6 bases not matched to a gene; V was cut back by 5 bases and J by 5 bases. For the CDR3, the DNA is TGTGCCAGCAGCCATGGACAGGAAAACAATGAGCAGTTCTTC. It translates to CASSHGQENNEQFF.

CDR3 residues: CASRHDQGRNTEAFF. For the CDR3, the DNA is TGTGCCAGCAGACACGACCAGGGGCGGAACACTGAAGCTTTCTTT. The rearrangement uses TRBV28 and TRBJ1-1; tentatively, D is TRBD1 (6 bases). This CDR3 spans 15 amino acids. CDR1 is MDHEN, CDR2 SYDVKM, per germline. V was pared by 6 bases and J by 1 base, with 15 bases between.